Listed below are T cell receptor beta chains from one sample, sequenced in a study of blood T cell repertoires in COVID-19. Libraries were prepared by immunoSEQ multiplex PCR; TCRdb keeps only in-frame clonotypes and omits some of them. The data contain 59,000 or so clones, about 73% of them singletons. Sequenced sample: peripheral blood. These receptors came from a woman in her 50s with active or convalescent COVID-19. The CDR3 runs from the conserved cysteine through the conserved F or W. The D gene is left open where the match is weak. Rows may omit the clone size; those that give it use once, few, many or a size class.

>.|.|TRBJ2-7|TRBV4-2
TGTGCCAGCAGCCACCTTAACTACGAGCAGTACTTC
CASSHLNYEQYF
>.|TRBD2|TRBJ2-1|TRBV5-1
TGCGCCAGCAGCTTCCGGCCTAGCGGGGTATACAATGAGCAGTTCTTC
CASSFRPSGVYNEQFF
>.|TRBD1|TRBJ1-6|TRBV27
TGTGCCAGCAGTTTGAGCGGACAGGGGTATTCACCCCTCCACTTT
CASSLSGQGYSPLHF
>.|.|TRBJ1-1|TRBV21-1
TGTGCCAGCAGCTTCCCGGGACAGGGAATTGAAACTGAAGCTTTCTTT
CASSFPGQGIETEAFF
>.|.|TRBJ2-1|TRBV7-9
TGTGCCAGCAGACTGGATAGGGGTGGTGAGCAGTTCTTC
CASRLDRGGEQFF
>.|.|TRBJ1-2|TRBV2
TGTGCCAGCAGTGAGGCAAGACGGGGTGGCTACACCTTC
CASSEARRGGYTF
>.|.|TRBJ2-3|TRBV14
TGTGCCAGCAGCCATCTCATATGGGGGCCTGACACAGATACGCAGTATTTT
CASSHLIWGPDTDTQYF
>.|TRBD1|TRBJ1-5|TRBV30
TGTGCCTGGAGTTACCAGGGGGATCAGCCCCAGCATTTT
CAWSYQGDQPQHF
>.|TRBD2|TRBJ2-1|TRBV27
TGTGCCAGCACCCCTAGCGGGATTTACAATGAGCAGTTCTTC
CASTPSGIYNEQFF
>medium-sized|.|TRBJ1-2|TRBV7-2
TGTGCCGGGGGAGGGAACTATGGCTACACCTTC
CAGGGNYGYTF
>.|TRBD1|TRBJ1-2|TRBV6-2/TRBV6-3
TGTGCCAGCAGTTATAGGGCGGGACAGGTCGGAAATGTTCGTGACTATGGCTACACCTTC
CASSYRAGQVGNVRDYGYTF
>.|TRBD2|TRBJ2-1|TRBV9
TGTGCCAGCAGCACAGCGGGAGTTGAGCAGTTCTTC
CASSTAGVEQFF
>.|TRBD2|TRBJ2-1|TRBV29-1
TGCAGCGTTGACGGACTAGCGGGGACCTACAATGAGCAGTTCTTC
CSVDGLAGTYNEQFF
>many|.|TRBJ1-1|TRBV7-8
TGTGCCAGCAGCTTATACAGGAACACTGAAGCTTTCTTT
CASSLYRNTEAFF
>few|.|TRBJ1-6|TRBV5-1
TGCGCCAGCAGCTTGGCTTTCGAAAGGAGTGATTCACCCCTCCACTTT
CASSLAFERSDSPLHF
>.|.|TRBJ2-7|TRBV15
TGTGCCACCAGCAGAGAGTACACCCGCTCCTACGAGCAGTACTTC
CATSREYTRSYEQYF
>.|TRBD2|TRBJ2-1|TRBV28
TGTGCCAGCAGTTTACTAGCGGGAGGAATCAATGAGCAGTTCTTC
CASSLLAGGINEQFF
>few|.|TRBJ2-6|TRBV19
TGTGCCAGTAGTTCGAACAGGGCTGGGGCCAACGTCCTGACTTTC
CASSSNRAGANVLTF
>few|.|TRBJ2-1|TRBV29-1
TGCAGCATCCACGGGGGTGCAGGATCCACTGTCAATGAGCAGTTCTTC
CSIHGGAGSTVNEQFF
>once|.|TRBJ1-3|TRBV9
TGTGCCAGCAGCGCTACGATCTCTGGAAACACCATATATTTT
CASSATISGNTIYF
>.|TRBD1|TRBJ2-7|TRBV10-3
TGTGCCACTGATCCGGGACAGGGAAGGCGCGGACGTCCGAGCGAGCAGTACTTC
CATDPGQGRRGRPSEQYF
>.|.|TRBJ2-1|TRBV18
TGTGCCAGCTCACCCGCAGGCTCAACCTACAATGAGCAGTTCTTC
CASSPAGSTYNEQFF
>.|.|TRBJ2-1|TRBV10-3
TGTGCCATCAGTGAGTCGGGACTGCACTACAATGAGCAGTTCTTC
CAISESGLHYNEQFF
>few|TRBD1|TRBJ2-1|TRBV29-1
TGCAGCGTTGGGACAGGGGGCTACAATGAGCAGTTCTTC
CSVGTGGYNEQFF
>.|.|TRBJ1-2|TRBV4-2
TGTGCCAGCAGCGGGCTGACTCGGAGGTCCTCTCAGGGGATTTATGGCTACACCTTC
CASSGLTRRSSQGIYGYTF
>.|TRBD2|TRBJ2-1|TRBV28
TGTGCCAGCAGCGGACTAGCGGGAGCCTGGGGGGTATACAATGAGCAGTTCTTC
CASSGLAGAWGVYNEQFF
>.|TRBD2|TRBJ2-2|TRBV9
TGTGCCAGCAGCGTAGTAGATAGCGGGCTGAACACCGGGGAGCTGTTTTTT
CASSVVDSGLNTGELFF
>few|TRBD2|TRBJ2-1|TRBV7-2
TGTGCCAGCAGTTCTAAACTAGCGGGAGAACCTGAGCAGTTCTTC
CASSSKLAGEPEQFF
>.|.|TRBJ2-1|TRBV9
TGTGCCAGCAGCGTAGCGGGAGCCCTAAGCAATGAGCAGTTCTTC
CASSVAGALSNEQFF
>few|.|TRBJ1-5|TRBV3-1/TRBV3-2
TGTGCCAGCAGCCAAGATGGAGACTACAATCAGCCCCAGCATTTT
CASSQDGDYNQPQHF
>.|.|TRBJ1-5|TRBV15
TGTGCCACCAGCAGAGATCGAATACAGTATAGCAATCAGCCCCAGCATTTT
CATSRDRIQYSNQPQHF
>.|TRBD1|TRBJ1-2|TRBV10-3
TGTGCCATCAGTGGGGGGGACAGGTATGGCTACACCTTC
CAISGGDRYGYTF
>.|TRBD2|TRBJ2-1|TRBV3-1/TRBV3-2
TGTGCCAGCAGCCAACGGACTAGCGGGAGCGATGAGCAGTTCTTC
CASSQRTSGSDEQFF
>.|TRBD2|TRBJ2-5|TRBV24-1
TGTGCCACCAGTGATTCTTATGTCGGGGGGGCGAGCCAAGAGACCCAGTACTTC
CATSDSYVGGASQETQYF
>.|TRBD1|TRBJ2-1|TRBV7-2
TGTGCCAGCAGCTTAGCGGGACAGGCGGCCTACAATGAGCAGTTCTTC
CASSLAGQAAYNEQFF
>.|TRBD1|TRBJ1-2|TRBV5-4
TGTGCCAGCAGTTTCGGACAGGTGCCTATGGGCTACACCTTC
CASSFGQVPMGYTF
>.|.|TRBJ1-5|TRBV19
TGTGCCAGCAGAGGTACAGGCGGCAATCAGCCCCAGCATTTT
CASRGTGGNQPQHF
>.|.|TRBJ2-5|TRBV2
TGTGCCAGCAGTGTGGGGGGGCGAGGAGAGACCCAGTACTTC
CASSVGGRGETQYF
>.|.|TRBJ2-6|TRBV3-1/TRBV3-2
TGTGCCAGCAGCCAAGATCTGTTCAGAGGCCCTGGGGCCAACGTCCTGACTTTC
CASSQDLFRGPGANVLTF
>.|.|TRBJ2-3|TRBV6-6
TGTGCCAGCTCGAGGGATGCAGATACGCAGTATTTT
CASSRDADTQYF
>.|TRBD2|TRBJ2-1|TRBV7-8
TGTGCCAGCAGCACGAGGGAGGGCCAATACAATGAGCAGTTCTTC
CASSTREGQYNEQFF
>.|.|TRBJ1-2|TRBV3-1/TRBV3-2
TGTGCCAGCAGTCGGACAGAAGCTAACTATGGCTACACCTTC
CASSRTEANYGYTF
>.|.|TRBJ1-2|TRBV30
TGTGCCTGGAGCTCCGGCGGCTATGGCTACACCTTC
CAWSSGGYGYTF
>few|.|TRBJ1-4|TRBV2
TGTGCCAGCAGTGATCGGGGGGAAAAACTGTTTTTT
CASSDRGEKLFF
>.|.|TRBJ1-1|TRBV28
TGTGCCAGCAGTTTGTCCTTGTCGGGGAACACTGAAGCTTTCTTT
CASSLSLSGNTEAFF
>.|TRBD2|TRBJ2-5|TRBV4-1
TGCGCCAGCAGCCAAGACCGCACTAGCGGGAATACCCAGTACTTC
CASSQDRTSGNTQYF
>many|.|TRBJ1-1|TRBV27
TGTGCCAGCAGTTTAACAGATAAGAACACTGAAGCTTTCTTT
CASSLTDKNTEAFF
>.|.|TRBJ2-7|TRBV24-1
TGTGCCACCAGTGACGAGACAGTATCCTACGAGCAGTACTTC
CATSDETVSYEQYF
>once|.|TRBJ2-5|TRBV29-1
TGCAGCGTTGAAGAAGTAGCCGGGGAGACCCAGTACTTC
CSVEEVAGETQYF
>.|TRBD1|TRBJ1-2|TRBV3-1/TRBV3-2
TGTGCCAGCAGCCCCAGGGACAGTCATGGGGGCTACACCTTC
CASSPRDSHGGYTF